This T cell receptor (beta chain) appears in the sequencing data of a study of vaccination and CD4 T cells after COVID-19. Study in general: The stimulus for the cells was overlapping spike peptides derived from SARS-CoV-2, HCoV-NL63, HCoV-OC43 and HCoV-229E.

Regarding treatment: roughly 10-day PBMC culture with coronavirus spike peptide pools or control peptides (ViraFEST assay). Per germline, CDR1 SGHTA and CDR2 FQGNSA. Unmatched junction bases numbered 4, after V lost 4 bases and J lost 7 bases. This CDR3 contains 13 residues. Study results and caveats: Reactive clone data from convalescent patients indicated a median of about 88% appearing only post-vaccination.

Concerning this clonotype: Antigen specificity is unknown.

Cultured CD4+ T cell DNA underwent sequencing with the Oncomine TCR Beta short-read assay. TCRdb re-called the PCR reads through MiXCR, storing one row per CDR3 protein. The table includes over 20,000 distinct CDR3 sequences, 70% detected once. This TCR came from a human donor who had recovered from COVID-19. Sequences were obtained from CD4+ T cells from blood, cultured in vitro. The chain recombines TRBV7-2 with TRBJ2-3, with TRBD1 matching over 8 bases. CDR3 DNA: TGTGCCAGCAGCTCGACAGGGGTAAATACGCAGTATTTT. Protein product: CASSSTGVNTQYF.